Below, 2 T cell receptor beta chains from the same sample are listed, as sequenced in a study of shared T cell receptors in the human thymus. Using immunoSEQ multiplex PCR, the repertoire was profiled, and TCRdb retains in-frame clones only, with some absent. Here the sample spans about 660,000 clones, roughly 90% being singletons. These sequences were also reported in another study, on human thymus T cells.

Sequencing used thymocytes. These receptors originate from a boy under two years old with a congenital heart defect.

This clone was observed a handful of times. The chain has TRBV4-3 and TRBJ2-7; D is uncertain. This CDR3 is built from 16 residues. The germline CDR1 and CDR2 sequences are LGHNA and YSLEER. Trimming pared 0 bases from V and 2 bases from J, leaving 14 bases between. The CDR3 here is CASSQEVPRRTYEQYF. The CDR3 nucleotides read TGCGCCAGCAGCCAAGAGGTGCCTCGGCGGACCTACGAGCAGTACTTC.

Worth noting for this clone: Distinct nucleotide sequences in the sample also encode this CDR3. This rearrangement joins TRBV7-9 to TRBJ1-1, with D possibly being TRBD1 (5 bases). V lost 1 base and J lost 2, with 8 bases in between. Looked up from germline, CDR1 is SEHNR and CDR2 is FQNEAQ (reference sequence). The CDR3 is 14 amino acids. The CDR3 region has the DNA TGTGCCAGCAGCTTAGTCGGGGGAAACACTGAAGCTTTCTTT. As protein: CASSLVGGNTEAFF. Full variable domain (remainder filled in from reference TRBV7-9 and TRBJ1-1): DTGVSQNPRHKITKRGQNVTFRCDPISEHNRLYWYRQTLGQGPEFLTYFQNEAQLEKSRLLSDRFSAERPKGSFSTLEIQRTEQGDSAMYLCASSLVGGNTEAFFGQGTRLTVV.